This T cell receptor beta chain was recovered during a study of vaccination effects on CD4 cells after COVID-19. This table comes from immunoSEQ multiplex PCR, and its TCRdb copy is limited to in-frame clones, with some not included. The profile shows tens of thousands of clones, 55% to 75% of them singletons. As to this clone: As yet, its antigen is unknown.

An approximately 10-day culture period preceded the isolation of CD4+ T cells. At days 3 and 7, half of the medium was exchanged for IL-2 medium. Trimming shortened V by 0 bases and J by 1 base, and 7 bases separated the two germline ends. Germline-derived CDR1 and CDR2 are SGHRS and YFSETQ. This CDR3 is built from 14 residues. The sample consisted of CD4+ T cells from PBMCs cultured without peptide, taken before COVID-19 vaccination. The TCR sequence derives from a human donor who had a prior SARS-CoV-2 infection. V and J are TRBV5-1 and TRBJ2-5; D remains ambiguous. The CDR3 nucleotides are TGCGCCAGCAGCTTGGGCACGCTCCAAGAGACCCAGTACTTC. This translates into CASSLGTLQETQYF.